Shown below are 20 T cell receptor beta chains from a single sample sequenced in a study of beta chain features in type 1 diabetes. Of the isolated RNA, all was reverse transcribed, and so the sequenced material was expressed TCRB transcripts. Generated by immunoSEQ multiplex PCR, the TCRdb table keeps only in-frame clones and is missing some. The sample comprises around 290,000 clones, 8% of which are singletons, and roughly 1% rests with the top ten. The sample was central memory CD4+ T cells from blood. All receptors derive from a woman under 30 in good health.

V usage is TRBV7-6 and J usage is TRBJ1-1, with 8 bases matching TRBD1. CDR1 SGHVS and CDR2 FNYEAQ come from the germline V gene. Trimming removed 0 bases from V and 0 bases from J; junction bases left unmatched: 3. There are 16 residues in the CDR3. The CDR3 DNA sequence: TGTGCCAGCAGCTTAGCTCCGACAGGGGTGAACACTGAAGCTTTCTTT. It codes for CASSLAPTGVNTEAFF.

This clone was detected only a few times. The rearrangement joins TRBV7-8 to TRBJ1-2, with 8 bases fitting TRBD1. Trimming cost V 6 bases and J 6 bases; bases outside gene matches: 9. Germline CDR1 SGHVS, CDR2 FQNEAQ. The CDR3 loop spans 14 amino acids. CDR3 region: CASRRSRGQDGYTF. The CDR3 nucleotides are TGTGCCAGCAGGCGCAGCAGGGGGCAGGATGGCTACACCTTC. Together with reference TRBV7-8 and TRBJ1-2, the CDR3 gives the full variable domain: GAGVSQSPRYKVAKRGQDVALRCDPISGHVSLFWYQQALGQGPEFLTYFQNEAQLDKSGLPSDRFFAERPEGSVSTLKIQRTQQEDSAVYLCASRRSRGQDGYTFGSGTRLTVV.

This clone was counted a few times. This rearrangement joins TRBV9 to TRBJ1-5; 8 bases agree with TRBD1. V lost 2 bases to trimming and J lost 0 bases; unmatched junction nucleotides: 7. The CDR3 length is 17 residues. Germline assignment: CDR1 SGDLS and CDR2 YYNGEE. CDR3 sequence (DNA): TGTGCCAGCAGCGTTGGGACAGGCCGTAATAGCAATCAGCCCCAGCATTTT. Its translation: CASSVGTGRNSNQPQHF.

The CDR3 DNA reads TGTGCCAGCATAAACCTTTCGGGTTCACCCCTCCACTTT. It translates to CASINLSGSPLHF. The V and J genes are TRBV28 and TRBJ1-6; D unresolved. V lost 7 bases and J lost 9, with 13 bases in between. Germline assignment: CDR1 MDHEN and CDR2 SYDVKM. The CDR3 is 13 amino acids.

Only a few counts were recorded for this clone. The rearrangement uses TRBV2 and TRBJ1-5; D unresolved. From germline, CDR1 is SNHLY and CDR2 FYNNEI. CDR3 length equals 16 residues. Trimming took off 2 bases at V and 4 bases at J, with 15 bases between the two ends. CDR3 amino acids: CASSERNYRKNQPQHF. CDR3 sequence (DNA): TGTGCCAGCAGTGAAAGAAATTACCGGAAAAATCAGCCCCAGCATTTT.

CDR3 in DNA: TGCGCCAGCAGGGTTGCTGGGTTCTACAATGAGCAGTTCTTC. Translating it yields CASRVAGFYNEQFF. The gene calls are TRBV5-1 and TRBJ2-1; D gene unclear. Trimming removed 5 bases from V and 3 bases from J, with 12 bases in between. There are 14 residues in the CDR3. In germline, CDR1 is SGHRS, CDR2 YFSETQ.

A few counts support this clone. The chain has TRBV15 and TRBJ2-4, with D maybe TRBD1 (6 bases). CDR1 is LNHNV and CDR2 is YYDKDF in the germline V gene (reference sequence). CDR3 size: 17 residues. The V and J ends lost 5 bases and 5 bases respectively, with 22 bases between them. The CDR3 DNA is TGTGCCACCAGCTACTCCGACAGGTTTATCGAGGAAAACATTCAGTACTTC. As protein: CATSYSDRFIEENIQYF. Full variable domain (missing parts from reference TRBV15 and TRBJ2-4): DAMVIQNPRYQVTQFGKPVTLSCSQTLNHNVMYWYQQKSSQAPKLLFHYYDKDFNNEADTPDNFQSRRPNTSFCFLDIRSPGLGDTAMYLCATSYSDRFIEENIQYFGAGTRLSVL.

The V gene is TRBV27, the J gene TRBJ2-4, with TRBD2 as a possible D gene (5 bases). Trimming stripped 8 bases from V and 8 bases from J, with 16 bases between. CDR1 and CDR2 (germline): MNHEY, SMNVEV (reference sequence). CDR3 length: 13 amino acids. The CDR3 spells CASSRAGTDIQYF. For the CDR3, the DNA is TGTGCCAGCTCGAGGGCGGGCACGGACATTCAGTACTTC.

The chain is built from TRBV29-1 and TRBJ2-6; 10 bases are a match to TRBD1. Losses at the gene ends were 6 bases for V and 1 base for J; bases not matched to a gene: 9. The V gene's germline CDR1 is SQVTM and CDR2 ANQGSEA. This CDR3 region has 17 residues. The CDR3 here is CSVTAGTGESGANVLTF. The CDR3 DNA reads TGCAGCGTCACCGCCGGGACAGGGGAATCTGGGGCCAACGTCCTGACTTTC. The complete variable domain, with remaining parts taken from reference TRBV29-1 and TRBJ2-6, reads SAVISQKPSRDICQRGTSLTIQCQVDSQVTMMFWYRQQPGQSLTLIATANQGSEATYESGFVIDKFPISRPNLTFSTLTVSNMSPEDSSIYLCSVTAGTGESGANVLTFGAGSRLTVL.

The V and J genes are TRBV7-2 and TRBJ1-3; D unclear. Trimming removed 8 bases from V and 4 bases from J, with 9 bases in between. Germline-derived CDR1 and CDR2 are SGHTA and FQGNSA. CDR3 length equals 12 residues. Written as DNA, the CDR3 is TGTGCCAGCCGGGAAACAGGAAACACCATATATTTT. Encoded protein: CASRETGNTIYF.

The chain carries TRBV5-4 and TRBJ2-3, with 9 bases fitting TRBD2. CDR3 length equals 16 residues. V was clipped by 4 bases and J by 1 base; unmatched bases: 7. The germline V gene has CDR1 SGHNT and CDR2 YYREEE (reference sequence). CDR3 sequence: CASSPAGGTGTDTQYF. CDR3 DNA sequence: TGTGCCAGCAGCCCGGCGGGGGGGACTGGCACAGATACGCAGTATTTT.

This clone was seen a few times. The rearrangement joins TRBV18 to TRBJ2-3, with no clear D. This CDR3 is 13 amino acids long. Trimming left V 5 bases short and J 2 bases short, with 8 bases between. Germline loops: CDR1 KGHSH, CDR2 LQKENI. In DNA form, the CDR3 reads TGTGCCAGCTCATCACTAACCACAGATACGCAGTATTTT. Amino acid sequence: CASSSLTTDTQYF.

This clone was seen a few times. The gene calls are TRBV29-1 and TRBJ1-4; no definite D call. Trimming pared 4 bases from V and 6 bases from J, leaving 12 bases between. Germline loops: CDR1 SQVTM, CDR2 ANQGSEA. The CDR3 runs 13 residues. CDR3 loop: CSVVQNADEKLFF. CDR3 coding DNA: TGCAGCGTTGTACAGAACGCGGATGAAAAACTGTTTTTT.

This clone was seen a handful of times. This chain uses TRBV19 with TRBJ2-2; D is possibly TRBD1 (6 bases). CDR1 and CDR2 from the germline V gene are LNHDA and SQIVND (reference sequence). This CDR3 spans 14 amino acids. Trimming took off 7 bases at V and 1 base at J, with 10 bases between the two ends. The CDR3 DNA sequence: TGTGCCAGTACCGGGACACTGAACACCGGGGAGCTGTTTTTT. This translates into CASTGTLNTGELFF.

This chain connects TRBV7-9 to TRBJ1-5; 7 bases match TRBD1. CDR1 is SEHNR, CDR2 FQNEAQ, per germline (reference sequence). This CDR3 contains 14 residues. V lost 2 bases to trimming and J lost 7 bases; unmatched junction nucleotides: 5. Here the CDR3 DNA reads TGTGCCAGCAGCTTACAGGGGGAGGGACAGCCCCAGCATTTT. Amino acid sequence: CASSLQGEGQPQHF. The whole variable domain, remainder taken from reference TRBV7-9 and TRBJ1-5, is DTGVSQNPRHKITKRGQNVTFRCDPISEHNRLYWYRQTLGQGPEFLTYFQNEAQLEKSRLLSDRFSAERPKGSFSTLEIQRTEQGDSAMYLCASSLQGEGQPQHFGDGTRLSIL.

This clone was seen a few times. This rearrangement joins TRBV27 to TRBJ1-2; D not certain. The germline V and J ends were trimmed by 3 bases and 2 bases, with 7 bases remaining between them. From germline, CDR1 is MNHEY and CDR2 SMNVEV (reference sequence). The CDR3 runs 13 residues. This CDR3 is CASSFRQNYGYTF. The CDR3 region has the DNA TGTGCCAGCAGTTTTAGGCAGAACTATGGCTACACCTTC.

In its sample, this clone was seen a few times. The chain employs TRBV30 and TRBJ2-7; D is uncertain. This CDR3 is built from 17 residues. The V end was cut by 5 bases, the J end by 6 bases, with 29 bases between. Germline assignment: CDR1 GTSNPN and CDR2 SVGIG (reference sequence). CDR3 nucleotide sequence: TGTGCCTGGTCTCCGGGTCTAGGCATTGGGATACTGAGCGAGCAGTACTTC. Amino acids: CAWSPGLGIGILSEQYF.

The chain employs TRBV7-9 and TRBJ2-3, with D tentatively TRBD2 (6 bases). Trimming left V 5 bases short and J 4 bases short, with 13 bases between. From germline, CDR1 is SEHNR and CDR2 FQNEAQ (reference sequence). This CDR3 has 14 amino acids. The CDR3 region has the DNA TGTGCCAGCAGCCGACTAGGGGCGGCAGATACGCAGTATTTT. This sequence encodes CASSRLGAADTQYF.

The rearrangement links TRBV30 to TRBJ1-2; D ambiguous. CDR3 length equals 13 residues. Per germline, CDR1 GTSNPN and CDR2 SVGIG (reference sequence). V was trimmed by 0 bases and J by 7 bases, leaving 12 bases between them. CDR3 DNA sequence: TGTGCCTGGAGTGTAGGGAGAGGCTTTGGCTACACCTTC. It translates to CAWSVGRGFGYTF.

The CDR3 nucleotides are TGTGCCAGCAGCTTATTTACGGGGGCGCAGGGAAACACCATATATTTT. Translated, it gives CASSLFTGAQGNTIYF. The chain uses TRBV7-2 and TRBJ1-3, with D possibly TRBD1 on 6 matching bases. This CDR3 contains 16 residues. Germline CDR1 SGHTA, CDR2 FQGNSA. The V gene lost 2 bases and the J gene lost 4 bases, with 15 bases spanning the gap.